A selection of T cell receptor delta chains follows, all from one sample in a study of gamma-delta T cells after stem cell transplantation. TCRdb re-called the RT-PCR reads via CATT. The sample lists under 2,500 delta-chain clones; approximately 2.5% were seen once. The source material was gamma-delta T cells. These receptors all stem from a human donor. It is not recorded whose cells these are; they may come from a transplant donor. The conserved cysteine and the conserved F or W are not part of the CDR3 here. Fields, in order: J gene, V gene, CDR3 protein.

j_gene: TRDJ1; v_gene: TRDV2; CDR3aa: ACDPVTGLMPGKLI
j_gene: TRDJ1; v_gene: TRDV2; CDR3aa: ACDPVLGDLYTDKLI
j_gene: TRDJ1; v_gene: TRDV2; CDR3aa: ACDTLTSRGIATDKLI
j_gene: TRDJ1; v_gene: TRDV2; CDR3aa: ACDNLLTGLLGDNYTDKLI
j_gene: TRDJ1; v_gene: TRDV2; CDR3aa: ACDSLGDRFTDKLI
j_gene: TRDJ1; v_gene: TRDV2; CDR3aa: ACDNLMGDDTYTDKLI
j_gene: TRDJ1; v_gene: TRDV2; CDR3aa: ACDTLLGPFLDDKLI
j_gene: TRDJ1; v_gene: TRDV2; CDR3aa: ACDTIMNTDKLI
j_gene: TRDJ1; v_gene: TRDV2; CDR3aa: ACVPLGDTQGKLI
j_gene: TRDJ1; v_gene: TRDV1; CDR3aa: ALGDLLPTDKLI
j_gene: TRDJ1; v_gene: TRDV2; CDR3aa: ACDPVLGETDKLI
j_gene: TRDJ1; v_gene: TRDV2; CDR3aa: ACDTVALTGGLYTDKLI
j_gene: TRDJ1; v_gene: TRDV2; CDR3aa: ACAALLGNYTDKLI
j_gene: TRDJ1; v_gene: TRDV2; CDR3aa: ACDPVLGESDKLI
j_gene: TRDJ1; v_gene: TRDV2; CDR3aa: ACDGVGDTSRHKLI
j_gene: TRDJ1; v_gene: TRDV2; CDR3aa: ACDPLGDTFDKLI
j_gene: TRDJ1; v_gene: TRDV2; CDR3aa: ACDTLLGDTSEPYTDKLI
j_gene: TRDJ3; v_gene: TRDV2; CDR3aa: ACDTAGTGGLSSWDTRQMF
j_gene: TRDJ1; v_gene: TRDV2; CDR3aa: ACDTIGTFDTDKPI
j_gene: TRDJ1; v_gene: TRDV2; CDR3aa: ACDTVTGSGGYHTDKLI
j_gene: TRDJ1; v_gene: TRDV2; CDR3aa: ACDTLGDPADKLI
j_gene: TRDJ3; v_gene: TRDV2; CDR3aa: ACDRVGDTAWDTRQMF
j_gene: TRDJ1; v_gene: TRDV2; CDR3aa: ACDKLLGDTEYTDKLI
j_gene: TRDJ1; v_gene: TRDV2; CDR3aa: ACDTWGIHGDKLI
j_gene: TRDJ1; v_gene: TRDV2; CDR3aa: ACDTVAGGYSRVVADKLI
j_gene: TRDJ1; v_gene: TRDV2; CDR3aa: ACDLSKWGKHTDKLI
j_gene: TRDJ1; v_gene: TRDV2; CDR3aa: ACDHVLGEMYTDKLI
j_gene: TRDJ1; v_gene: TRDV2; CDR3aa: ACDTVVRYLYTDKLI
j_gene: TRDJ1; v_gene: TRDV2; CDR3aa: ACDTVTGGDQRTDKLI
j_gene: TRDJ1; v_gene: TRDV2; CDR3aa: ACDPLGDNTDKLI
j_gene: TRDJ3; v_gene: TRDV2; CDR3aa: ACDPTGMTSWDTRQMF
j_gene: TRDJ1; v_gene: TRDV2; CDR3aa: ACDPLPSRATQTDKLI
j_gene: TRDJ1; v_gene: TRDV2; CDR3aa: ACDTGNLGDTNSDKLI
j_gene: TRDJ1; v_gene: TRDV2; CDR3aa: ACDTVAGGPRYTDKLI
j_gene: TRDJ1; v_gene: TRDV2; CDR3aa: ACDILGDAHTDKLI
j_gene: TRDJ1; v_gene: TRDV2; CDR3aa: ACDPTTGGYTSYTDKLI
j_gene: TRDJ1; v_gene: TRDV2; CDR3aa: ACDPVLGDTDADKLI
j_gene: TRDJ1; v_gene: TRDV2; CDR3aa: ACAPVPGVVDGTYTDKLI
j_gene: TRDJ1; v_gene: TRDV2; CDR3aa: ACETVGITDKLI
j_gene: TRDJ1; v_gene: TRDV2; CDR3aa: ACDTVGGVYTDKLI
j_gene: TRDJ1; v_gene: TRDV2; CDR3aa: ACDTVGVGDTYTDKLI
j_gene: TRDJ1; v_gene: TRDV3; CDR3aa: AYSFLLLLGVTSADKLI
j_gene: TRDJ1; v_gene: TRDV2; CDR3aa: ACDAILGDKNDDKLI
j_gene: TRDJ1; v_gene: TRAV29/DV5; CDR3aa: SVLLCSKPFPTELGELVKLI
j_gene: TRDJ1; v_gene: TRDV2; CDR3aa: ACDPLVTDKLI
j_gene: TRDJ1; v_gene: TRDV1; CDR3aa: ALGAFPLVLGETDKLI
j_gene: TRDJ1; v_gene: TRDV2; CDR3aa: ACDSLGDPNTDKLI
j_gene: TRDJ1; v_gene: TRDV2; CDR3aa: ACDTLGDTRTDKLI
j_gene: TRDJ1; v_gene: TRDV2; CDR3aa: ACDNLLGGTTHPPGYTDKLI
j_gene: TRDJ1; v_gene: TRDV2; CDR3aa: ACDTVATDSSWGIGDKLI
j_gene: TRDJ1; v_gene: TRDV2; CDR3aa: ACDPTGGLGIPTDKLI
j_gene: TRDJ3; v_gene: TRDV2; CDR3aa: ACDTGALGDTVSSWDTRQMF
j_gene: TRDJ1; v_gene: TRDV2; CDR3aa: ACDALLGWDTDKLI
j_gene: TRDJ1; v_gene: TRDV2; CDR3aa: ACDAVLGDTRRDTDKLI
j_gene: TRDJ3; v_gene: TRDV2; CDR3aa: ACDGGTALSWDTRQLF
j_gene: TRDJ3; v_gene: TRDV2; CDR3aa: ACDKLGDTVSWDTRQMF
j_gene: TRDJ3; v_gene: TRDV2; CDR3aa: ACDKLGDTVGSWDTRQMF
j_gene: TRDJ1; v_gene: TRDV2; CDR3aa: ACDTLGGTTDKLI
j_gene: TRDJ1; v_gene: TRDV2; CDR3aa: ACDIVGGYSDKLI
j_gene: TRDJ1; v_gene: TRDV2; CDR3aa: ACDALEILGDARMKYTDKLI